Listed below are T cell receptor beta chains from one sample, sequenced in a study of OX40 agonist ivuxolimab in advanced cancers. Profiled with immunoSEQ multiplex PCR; TCRdb holds only in-frame clones, not every one. This sample has 70,000 to 95,000 clones, with 70% to 85% found just once. The sample here was CD4+ or CD8+ T cells sorted from blood, taken in a trial of the OX40 agonist ivuxolimab. These TCRs come from an adult with an advanced solid tumor such as melanoma, head and neck, liver or kidney cancer. Each CDR3 is given with its conserved first and last residue. A D gene is named only where the DNA matches it firmly. The listing skips clone size in some rows; elsewhere it reads once, few, many or a size class.

J gene: TRBJ2-5
V gene: TRBV7-2
D gene: -
clone size: -
CDR3 DNA: TGTGCCAGCAGCCCTACGTACCAAGAGACCCAGTACTTC
CDR3 protein: CASSPTYQETQYF

J gene: TRBJ1-3
V gene: TRBV7-8
D gene: -
clone size: -
CDR3 DNA: TGTGCCAGCGCACAGGGAGAAAGGGGCTCTGGAAACACCATATATTTT
CDR3 protein: CASAQGERGSGNTIYF

J gene: TRBJ2-3
V gene: TRBV7-8
D gene: -
clone size: -
CDR3 DNA: TGTGCCAGCAGCTTAGGGGCTGAAGATACGCAGTATTTT
CDR3 protein: CASSLGAEDTQYF

J gene: TRBJ2-1
V gene: TRBV9
D gene: -
clone size: -
CDR3 DNA: TGTGCCAGCAGCGTATCTGGCGAAAGCTCCTACAATGAGCAGTTCTTC
CDR3 protein: CASSVSGESSYNEQFF

J gene: TRBJ1-3
V gene: TRBV5-1
D gene: -
clone size: -
CDR3 DNA: TGCGCCAGCAGCTTGGCCTCGGGGGCTGGTGGAAACACCATATATTTT
CDR3 protein: CASSLASGAGGNTIYF

J gene: TRBJ2-3
V gene: TRBV5-6
D gene: TRBD1
clone size: -
CDR3 DNA: TGTGCCAGCAGCGTCGGGATAACAGGGGTGGGGGATACGCAGTATTTT
CDR3 protein: CASSVGITGVGDTQYF

J gene: TRBJ2-7
V gene: TRBV6-6
D gene: TRBD2
clone size: -
CDR3 DNA: TGTGCCAGCAGTTTTTCTAGCGGGGGGGCCTACGAGCAGTACTTC
CDR3 protein: CASSFSSGGAYEQYF

J gene: TRBJ2-7
V gene: TRBV5-1
D gene: TRBD1
clone size: -
CDR3 DNA: TGCGCCAGCAGCCGGACAGGGGTAATGAACGAGCAGTACTTC
CDR3 protein: CASSRTGVMNEQYF

J gene: TRBJ2-1
V gene: TRBV7-7
D gene: -
clone size: -
CDR3 DNA: TGTGCTAGCAGCCTCGGACTACACAATGAGCAGTTCTTC
CDR3 protein: CASSLGLHNEQFF

J gene: TRBJ2-3
V gene: TRBV25-1
D gene: TRBD2
clone size: -
CDR3 DNA: TGTGCCAGCAGTGACCCCGCTCTAGCGGGAGTCGGCGATACGCAGTATTTT
CDR3 protein: CASSDPALAGVGDTQYF

J gene: TRBJ2-7
V gene: TRBV7-2
D gene: -
clone size: -
CDR3 DNA: TGTGCCAGCAGCTTAAGCCGGGACCCCATACTTTACGAGCAGTACTTC
CDR3 protein: CASSLSRDPILYEQYF

J gene: TRBJ2-1
V gene: TRBV7-9
D gene: TRBD2
clone size: -
CDR3 DNA: TGTGCCAGTGGCGGGAGGGAGAATGAGCAGTTCTTC
CDR3 protein: CASGGRENEQFF

J gene: TRBJ1-5
V gene: TRBV19
D gene: -
clone size: -
CDR3 DNA: TGTGCCAGTAGTATAGATCTCTGGAGTAGGGTTTCCCTGCTCAATCAGCCCCAGCATTTT
CDR3 protein: CASSIDLWSRVSLLNQPQHF

J gene: TRBJ2-7
V gene: TRBV28
D gene: -
clone size: -
CDR3 DNA: TGTGCCAGCAGTTTCCATAACTCCTACGAGCAGTACTTC
CDR3 protein: CASSFHNSYEQYF

J gene: TRBJ2-2
V gene: TRBV10-3
D gene: -
clone size: -
CDR3 DNA: TGTGCGGCCGGGGGCACCGGGGAGCTGTTTTTT
CDR3 protein: CAAGGTGELFF

J gene: TRBJ2-7
V gene: TRBV5-6
D gene: -
clone size: -
CDR3 DNA: TGTGCCAGCAGCCCCGGTGGTCCTCTCGGGATATCCTACGAGCAGTACTTC
CDR3 protein: CASSPGGPLGISYEQYF

J gene: TRBJ2-7
V gene: TRBV4-3
D gene: -
clone size: -
CDR3 DNA: TGCGCCAGCAGCCTCGATGGGACCGTGCTCTACGAGCAGTACTTC
CDR3 protein: CASSLDGTVLYEQYF

J gene: TRBJ2-1
V gene: TRBV7-6
D gene: -
clone size: -
CDR3 DNA: TGTGCCAGCAGCTTGACACCGGACGCTGACAATGAGCAGTTCTTC
CDR3 protein: CASSLTPDADNEQFF

J gene: TRBJ2-3
V gene: TRBV5-1
D gene: -
clone size: -
CDR3 DNA: TGCGCCAGCAGCTTGGTTCGGAACACAGATACGCAGTATTTT
CDR3 protein: CASSLVRNTDTQYF

J gene: TRBJ2-7
V gene: TRBV2
D gene: TRBD2
clone size: -
CDR3 DNA: TGTGCCAGCAGGGAAAAGCGGGAGCCCGCCGAGCAGTACTTC
CDR3 protein: CASREKREPAEQYF

J gene: TRBJ2-3
V gene: TRBV11-2
D gene: -
clone size: -
CDR3 DNA: TGTGCCAGCAGTCAAGGGTCGAATGTGAGACGCACAGATACGCAGTATTTT
CDR3 protein: CASSQGSNVRRTDTQYF

J gene: TRBJ2-5
V gene: TRBV7-6
D gene: -
clone size: -
CDR3 DNA: TGTGCCAGCAGCGACCGACAAGAGACCCAGTACTTC
CDR3 protein: CASSDRQETQYF

J gene: TRBJ2-7
V gene: TRBV13
D gene: TRBD2
clone size: -
CDR3 DNA: TGTGCCAGCACGACGGGGCGGGGGTACGAGCAGTACTTC
CDR3 protein: CASTTGRGYEQYF

J gene: TRBJ2-2
V gene: TRBV4-1
D gene: TRBD2
clone size: -
CDR3 DNA: TGCGCCAGCAGCCCAATAGCGGGAGGTACCGGGGAGCTGTTTTTT
CDR3 protein: CASSPIAGGTGELFF

J gene: TRBJ2-4
V gene: TRBV30
D gene: -
clone size: -
CDR3 DNA: TGTGCCTGGAGGGGACCCGCCAAAAACATTCAGTACTTC
CDR3 protein: CAWRGPAKNIQYF

J gene: TRBJ2-7
V gene: TRBV28
D gene: TRBD1
clone size: -
CDR3 DNA: TGTGCCAGCAGAATCCCGACAGGGAATGGGTACGAGCAGTACTTC
CDR3 protein: CASRIPTGNGYEQYF

J gene: TRBJ1-2
V gene: TRBV7-9
D gene: TRBD1
clone size: -
CDR3 DNA: TGTGCCAGCAGCTCCCGACAGGGGGGCTACACCTTC
CDR3 protein: CASSSRQGGYTF

J gene: TRBJ2-3
V gene: TRBV7-6
D gene: TRBD2
clone size: -
CDR3 DNA: TGTGCCAGTTCCTTAGCGGGAGGGAGGGAAGATACGCAGTATTTT
CDR3 protein: CASSLAGGREDTQYF

J gene: TRBJ1-4
V gene: TRBV6-1
D gene: TRBD1
clone size: -
CDR3 DNA: TGTGCCAGCAGGACCGGGACAGGGGCTGAAAAACTGTTTTTT
CDR3 protein: CASRTGTGAEKLFF

J gene: TRBJ1-4
V gene: TRBV5-1
D gene: -
clone size: -
CDR3 DNA: TGCGCCAGCAGCTTCACTGCAACTAATGAAAAACTGTTTTTT
CDR3 protein: CASSFTATNEKLFF

J gene: TRBJ2-1
V gene: TRBV4-2
D gene: TRBD1
clone size: -
CDR3 DNA: TGTGCCAGCAGCCTCCGGGGACAGGGGGCGGAAGTGTCCTACAATGAGCAGTTCTTC
CDR3 protein: CASSLRGQGAEVSYNEQFF

J gene: TRBJ1-5
V gene: TRBV6-1
D gene: TRBD1
clone size: -
CDR3 DNA: TGTGCCAGCAGTCTCGGACAGGAAGGCAATCAGCCCCAGCATTTT
CDR3 protein: CASSLGQEGNQPQHF

J gene: TRBJ1-2
V gene: TRBV11-2
D gene: -
clone size: -
CDR3 DNA: TGTGCCAGCAGCTTAGGTGGGGGAAACTATGGCTACACCTTC
CDR3 protein: CASSLGGGNYGYTF

J gene: TRBJ2-7
V gene: TRBV27
D gene: TRBD2
clone size: -
CDR3 DNA: TGTGCCAGCAGGCCGGGGGGGAGCCCCTACGAGCAGTACTTC
CDR3 protein: CASRPGGSPYEQYF

J gene: TRBJ2-1
V gene: TRBV7-9
D gene: TRBD2
clone size: once
CDR3 DNA: TGTGCCAGCAGCTTAGAAGGACTAGCGGGGGCCACAACGAATGAGCAGTTCTTC
CDR3 protein: CASSLEGLAGATTNEQFF

J gene: TRBJ1-5
V gene: TRBV7-2
D gene: -
clone size: -
CDR3 DNA: TGTGCCAGCAGCCACCTATATAGCAATCAGCCCCAGCATTTT
CDR3 protein: CASSHLYSNQPQHF

J gene: TRBJ2-1
V gene: TRBV11-3
D gene: -
clone size: -
CDR3 DNA: TGTGCCAGCAGCTTTGGGTACGGGCAGTTCTTC
CDR3 protein: CASSFGYGQFF

J gene: TRBJ1-5
V gene: TRBV30
D gene: -
clone size: -
CDR3 DNA: TGTGCCTGGAGTGTAGGGTACCGGCCCCAGCATTTT
CDR3 protein: CAWSVGYRPQHF

J gene: TRBJ2-7
V gene: TRBV2
D gene: -
clone size: -
CDR3 DNA: TGTGCCAGCAGTGAATTAGCGGACGGGTTGAATTACGAGCAGTACTTC
CDR3 protein: CASSELADGLNYEQYF

J gene: TRBJ2-1
V gene: TRBV7-2
D gene: TRBD2
clone size: once
CDR3 DNA: TGTGCCAGCAGCCCTAGCGGAGGGCCCTACAATGAGCAGTTCTTC
CDR3 protein: CASSPSGGPYNEQFF

J gene: TRBJ2-1
V gene: TRBV28
D gene: -
clone size: -
CDR3 DNA: TGTGCCAGCAGTTTTGGGGGATTAAATGAGCAGTTCTTC
CDR3 protein: CASSFGGLNEQFF

J gene: TRBJ1-1
V gene: TRBV9
D gene: -
clone size: -
CDR3 DNA: TGTGCCAGCAGCCTTACAGGTTGGGTGAACACTGAAGCTTTCTTT
CDR3 protein: CASSLTGWVNTEAFF

J gene: TRBJ1-4
V gene: TRBV28
D gene: -
clone size: -
CDR3 DNA: TGTGCCAGCAGTCCCTCGGCGGGGGGGTCTGAAAAACTGTTTTTT
CDR3 protein: CASSPSAGGSEKLFF

J gene: TRBJ2-1
V gene: TRBV19
D gene: TRBD2
clone size: -
CDR3 DNA: TGTGCCAGTAGTCCCCGGGTAGCGGGCCACAATGGTGAGCAGTTCTTC
CDR3 protein: CASSPRVAGHNGEQFF

J gene: TRBJ2-5
V gene: TRBV5-1
D gene: -
clone size: -
CDR3 DNA: TGCGCCAGCAGACTTTCCGGGACATTCCAAGAGACCCAGTACTTC
CDR3 protein: CASRLSGTFQETQYF

J gene: TRBJ2-6
V gene: TRBV6-5
D gene: TRBD1
clone size: -
CDR3 DNA: TGTGCCAGCAGGCGACAGGGGGCTGGGGCCAACGTCCTGACTTTC
CDR3 protein: CASRRQGAGANVLTF

J gene: TRBJ2-1
V gene: TRBV7-2
D gene: -
clone size: -
CDR3 DNA: TGTGCCAGCAGCACCAAGGGCCTGCTAGCGACCTACAATGAGCAGTTCTTC
CDR3 protein: CASSTKGLLATYNEQFF

J gene: TRBJ2-1
V gene: TRBV19
D gene: -
clone size: -
CDR3 DNA: TGTGCCAGTAGTTCACGACTAGGGCAGTACAATGAGCAGTTCTTC
CDR3 protein: CASSSRLGQYNEQFF

J gene: TRBJ2-7
V gene: TRBV19
D gene: TRBD2
clone size: -
CDR3 DNA: TGTGCCAGTAGTATTGCTAGCGGGAGACCCGGCTCCTACGAGCAGTACTTC
CDR3 protein: CASSIASGRPGSYEQYF

J gene: TRBJ2-3
V gene: TRBV5-4
D gene: -
clone size: few
CDR3 DNA: TGTGCCAGCAGCTTCCAGGGGGGGGATACGCAGTATTTT
CDR3 protein: CASSFQGGDTQYF

J gene: TRBJ2-3
V gene: TRBV7-3
D gene: -
clone size: -
CDR3 DNA: TGTGCCAGCAGCCCCCAGGGATCCCGAATTGCAGATACGCAGTATTTT
CDR3 protein: CASSPQGSRIADTQYF

J gene: TRBJ2-7
V gene: TRBV21-1
D gene: -
clone size: -
CDR3 DNA: TGTGCCAGCAGCAAAGTTCGCGGGACCTACGAGCAGTACTTC
CDR3 protein: CASSKVRGTYEQYF

J gene: TRBJ2-2
V gene: TRBV7-9
D gene: -
clone size: -
CDR3 DNA: TGTGCCAGCAGCTTAGAGGCCACCGGGGAGCTGTTTTTT
CDR3 protein: CASSLEATGELFF

J gene: TRBJ2-1
V gene: TRBV7-6
D gene: -
clone size: -
CDR3 DNA: TGTGCCAGCAGCTTAGCGTGGGACCCAGGGAATGAGCAGTTCTTC
CDR3 protein: CASSLAWDPGNEQFF

J gene: TRBJ2-7
V gene: TRBV6-5
D gene: -
clone size: -
CDR3 DNA: TGTGCCAGCAGTGGACGGGTGGGACTTTCCTACGAGCAGTACTTC
CDR3 protein: CASSGRVGLSYEQYF

J gene: TRBJ1-4
V gene: TRBV10-1
D gene: -
clone size: -
CDR3 DNA: TGCGCCAGCAGCTTGGGACCTCATAATGAAAAACTGTTTTTT
CDR3 protein: CASSLGPHNEKLFF

J gene: TRBJ2-7
V gene: TRBV18
D gene: TRBD1
clone size: -
CDR3 DNA: TGTGCCAGCTCACCGGGACAGGGGGCAGAGTCAAGGTACTTC
CDR3 protein: CASSPGQGAESRYF